This T cell receptor beta chain stems from a study of blood T cell repertoires in COVID-19. About the study: Nucleic acid was either cDNA or gDNA, and it came from T cells, B-cell-depleted T cells, or PBMCs.

In the study's own analysis: How many nucleated cells were present was estimated from reference gene primer amplification. Using immunoSEQ multiplex PCR, the repertoire was profiled, and TCRdb retains in-frame clones only, with some absent. V, J and clone size were drawn from that table, and D and trimming were deduced from the DNA. Of a few hundred thousand clones listed, approximately 89% are singletons. Seattle patient enrollment occurred during active infection, with longitudinal follow-up thereafter. The CDR3 runs 11 residues. Germline-derived CDR1 and CDR2 are SNHLY and FYNNEI. Trimming removed 4 bases from V and 3 bases from J, with 3 bases in between. Regarding this clone: This specimen includes other DNA sequences encoding the same CDR3.

The clonotype originates from a woman between 25 and 40 years old with COVID-19, enrolled during active disease. The chain has TRBV2 and TRBJ1-2, with D unresolved. Specimen: peripheral blood. CDR3: CASSADYGYTF. The CDR3 coding sequence is TGTGCCAGCAGTGCGGACTATGGCTACACCTTC.